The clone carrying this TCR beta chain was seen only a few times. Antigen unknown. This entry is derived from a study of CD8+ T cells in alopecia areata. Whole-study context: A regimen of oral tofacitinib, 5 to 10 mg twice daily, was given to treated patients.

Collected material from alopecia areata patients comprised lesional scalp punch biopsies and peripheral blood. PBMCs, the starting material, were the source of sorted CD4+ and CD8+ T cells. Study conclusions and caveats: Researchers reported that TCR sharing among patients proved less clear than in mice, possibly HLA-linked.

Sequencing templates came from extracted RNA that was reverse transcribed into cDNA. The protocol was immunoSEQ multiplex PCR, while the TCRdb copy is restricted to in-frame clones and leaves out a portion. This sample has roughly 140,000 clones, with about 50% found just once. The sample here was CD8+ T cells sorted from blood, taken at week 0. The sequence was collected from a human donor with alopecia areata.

The DNA of the CDR3 is TGCAGTGCTGGAAGCGGGGCGTGGCAGTTCTTC. Its protein is CSAGSGAWQFF. The chain recombines TRBV20-1 with TRBJ2-1; 7 bases map to TRBD2. Germline values: CDR1 DFQATT, CDR2 SNEGSKA (reference sequence). With V trimmed by 5 bases and J by 12 bases, 7 bases remained unmatched. The CDR3 runs 11 residues.